The 20 T cell receptor beta chains below come from one sample, sequenced in a study of vaccination and CD4 T cells after COVID-19. The Oncomine TCR Beta short-read assay was applied to DNA of cultured CD4+ T cells. MiXCR was run by TCRdb on the PCR reads, yielding one entry per CDR3 protein. The top ten clones hold around 5% of a sample with around 19,000 distinct CDR3 sequences, 48% of them seen once. Sample treatment: roughly ten-day PBMC culture with coronavirus spike peptide pools or control peptides (ViraFEST assay). No cognate antigen is known for these TCRs. Sequencing was done on a sample of CD4+ T cells from blood, cultured in vitro. These receptors were obtained from a human donor who had recovered from COVID-19.

The chain joins TRBV6-1 to TRBJ1-1; D uncertain. This CDR3 spans 13 amino acids. Germline V gene lookup returns CDR1 MNHNS and CDR2 SASEGT. V lost 5 bases and J lost 1, with 8 bases in between. The CDR3 reads CASSIFRNTEAFF. The DNA of the CDR3 is TGTGCCAGCAGTATCTTCAGGAACACTGAAGCTTTCTTT.

This sequence joins TRBV19 and TRBJ2-7; D gene unclear. The CDR3 covers 14 residues. The ends were cut back, 3 bases at V and 5 bases at J, with 14 bases in the middle. The germline CDR1 and CDR2 sequences are LNHDA and SQIVND (reference sequence). The CDR3 reads CASSIGQPPDEQYF. CDR3 bases: TGTGCCAGTAGTATCGGGCAGCCTCCCGACGAGCAGTACTTC.

Details on this clonotype: Its ends do not fully match the called genes, so a read error is possible. The chain couples TRBV7-7 to TRBJ2-5; 10 nucleotides line up with TRBD2. Germline CDR1 reads SSHAT; CDR2 reads FNYEAQ (reference sequence). There are 14 residues in the CDR3. CDR3 in amino acids: CASSLGLAPETQYF. Here the CDR3 DNA reads TGTGCTAGCAGCTTGGGACTAGCGCCTGAGACCCAGTACTTC.

The gene calls are TRBV9 and TRBJ1-6; 7 nucleotides line up with TRBD1. This CDR3 region has 14 residues. The V gene's germline CDR1 is SGDLS and CDR2 YYNGEE. J gave up 7 bases and V 0 bases, and 1 base lay outside the gene matches. CDR3 loop: CASSVAGGNSPLHF. The CDR3 DNA sequence: TGTGCCAGCAGCGTAGCAGGGGGAAATTCACCCCTCCACTTT. The whole variable domain, remainder taken from reference TRBV9 and TRBJ1-6, is DSGVTQTPKHLITATGQRVTLRCSPRSGDLSVYWYQQSLDQGLQFLIQYYNGEERAKGNILERFSAQQFPDLHSELNLSSLELGDSALYFCASSVAGGNSPLHFGNGTRLTVT.

By frequency in the sample, this clonotype is medium-sized. This chain joins TRBV6-1 and TRBJ1-5, with D maybe TRBD1 (6 bases). Trimming removed 4 bases from V and 5 bases from J, with 21 bases in between. CDR3 length equals 17 residues. The germline gives CDR1 MNHNS, CDR2 SASEGT. CDR3 amino acids: CASSAYRQARMDQPQHF. DNA of the CDR3: TGTGCCAGCAGTGCCTATCGACAGGCTAGAATGGATCAGCCCCAGCATTTT.

The chain is built from TRBV5-1 and TRBJ1-3; tentative D call: TRBD1 (6 bases). This CDR3 comprises 15 residues. Trimming removed 0 bases from V and 8 bases from J, with 15 bases in between. The V gene's germline CDR1 is SGHRS and CDR2 YFSETQ. CDR3 amino acids: CASSLVAGAEYTIYF. The CDR3 nucleotides read TGCGCCAGCAGCTTGGTGGCAGGGGCGGAATACACCATATATTTT.

The chain employs TRBV19 and TRBJ2-7; possible D gene TRBD2, 5 bases. The CDR3 covers 17 residues. Germline CDR1 reads LNHDA; CDR2 reads SQIVND (reference sequence). The ends were cut back, 3 bases at V and 3 bases at J, with 21 bases in the middle. As DNA, the CDR3 is TGTGCCAGTAGTATTATGGGAAACGGGATTCGGAGCTACGAGCAGTACTTC. The encoded protein is CASSIMGNGIRSYEQYF.

This clonotype showed up just once. This chain uses TRBV11-2 with TRBJ2-1; D call uncertain. Germline V gives CDR1 SGHAT, CDR2 FQNNGV. The CDR3 spans 14 residues. With 5 bases removed from V and 0 bases from J, the gap between germline ends came to 8 bases. The CDR3 DNA is TGTGCCAGCAGCCGTTTGACCTCCTACAATGAGCAGTTCTTC. This codes for CASSRLTSYNEQFF.

The chain recombines TRBV28 with TRBJ1-6; 8 bases match TRBD1. V lost 6 bases, J lost 8 bases, and 6 bases stayed unmatched. The germline V gene has CDR1 MDHEN and CDR2 SYDVKM. The CDR3 runs 14 residues. The CDR3 loop is CASSQQDRDSPLHF. CDR3 in DNA: TGTGCCAGCAGCCAACAGGACAGGGATTCACCCCTCCACTTT. Supplemented by reference TRBV28 and TRBJ1-6, the full variable domain reads DVKVTQSSRYLVKRTGEKVFLECVQDMDHENMFWYRQDPGLGLRLIYFSYDVKMKEKGDIPEGYSVSREKKERFSLILESASTNQTSMYLCASSQQDRDSPLHFGNGTRLTVT.

There are a few counts of this clonotype. This sequence joins TRBV6-5 and TRBJ1-1, with D possibly matching TRBD1 (5 bases). CDR1 and CDR2 (germline): MNHEY, SVGAGI. V was clipped by 2 bases and J by 6 bases, with 16 bases between them. CDR3 length: 15 residues. The CDR3 DNA reads as TGTGCCAGCAGTTACCGAGTGGGGCGTAACGCTGAAGCTTTCTTT. Translation: CASSYRVGRNAEAFF.

J is TRBJ1-4 and V is TRBV27; TRBD1 might be the D (6 bases). Trimming cost V 2 bases and J 8 bases, with 15 bases left between them. The germline V gene encodes CDR1 MNHEY and CDR2 SMNVEV (reference sequence). The CDR3 is made up of 15 amino acids. CDR3 sequence reads: CASSLGGAPREKLFF. CDR3 coding DNA: TGTGCCAGCAGTTTAGGGGGGGCTCCCAGGGAAAAACTGTTTTTT.

V gene TRBV2 combines with J gene TRBJ1-1; D not certain. Per germline, CDR1 SNHLY and CDR2 FYNNEI. This CDR3 has 10 amino acids. V lost 7 bases to trimming and J lost 7 bases, with 7 bases between them. CDR3 protein: CASTQIEAFF. The CDR3 nucleotides are TGTGCCAGCACCCAGATTGAAGCTTTCTTT.

In its sample, this clonotype is medium-sized. The CDR3 DNA reads TGCAGCCCTTTAGCGGGGTCATTCCAAGAGACCCAGTACTTC. Translation gives CSPLAGSFQETQYF. J is TRBJ2-5 and V is TRBV20-1, with TRBD2 identical over 8 bases. CDR1 is DFQATT, CDR2 SNEGSKA, per germline (reference sequence). This CDR3 has 14 amino acids.

The chain combines TRBV7-9 with TRBJ1-2; tentatively, D is TRBD1 (5 bases). Germline V gene data show CDR1 as SEHNR and CDR2 as FQNEAQ (reference sequence). Trimming stripped 5 bases from V and 4 bases from J, with 11 bases between. CDR3 size: 13 residues. The CDR3 DNA reads TGTGCCAGCAGCGTAACCGGGACCTATGGCTACACCTTC. Protein sequence: CASSVTGTYGYTF.

This chain connects TRBV10-3 to TRBJ2-5; TRBD1 matches at 9 bases. CDR3 length: 14 residues. Germline CDR1 is ENHRY and CDR2 is SYGVKD. V lost 6 bases, J lost 4 bases, and 6 bases stayed unmatched. The CDR3 protein is CAISPGTGRETQYF. The CDR3 DNA sequence: TGTGCCATCAGCCCAGGGACAGGGCGAGAGACCCAGTACTTC.

The V and J genes are TRBV29-1 and TRBJ1-1; TRBD1 might be the D (6 bases). The CDR3 spans 13 residues. V dropped 7 bases and J dropped 1 base, with 13 bases sitting between them. Germline loops: CDR1 SQVTM, CDR2 ANQGSEA. CDR3 region: CSAPGDGNTEAFF. CDR3 DNA: TGCAGCGCGCCAGGGGACGGGAACACTGAAGCTTTCTTT.

With regard to this clonotype: One junction end disagrees with the germline gene, perhaps due to a read error. This chain joins TRBV7-6 and TRBJ2-3; 8 nucleotides align to TRBD2. This CDR3 has 16 residues. Germline values: CDR1 SGHVS, CDR2 FNYEAQ. The CDR3 spells CASNLGQRELADTQYF. The CDR3 DNA is TGTGCCAGCAACTTAGGACAGCGGGAGTTGGCAGATACGCAGTATTTT.

This clonotype was observed a few times. The chain combines TRBV20-1 with TRBJ2-7; TRBD2 matches 9 bases. The CDR3 contains 15 residues. CDR1 DFQATT and CDR2 SNEGSKA come from the germline V gene (reference sequence). V shed 3 bases and J 3 bases; nucleotides not matched to a gene: 9. The CDR3 region is CSASQAGGQRYEQYF. CDR3 nucleotides: TGCAGTGCTAGTCAAGCGGGAGGACAACGCTACGAGCAGTACTTC.

The chain uses TRBV6-2 or TRBV6-3 and TRBJ1-1, with 10 bases identical to TRBD1. This CDR3 is 15 amino acids long. J gave up 3 bases and V 6 bases, and 7 bases lay outside the gene matches. Germline values: CDR1 MNHEY, CDR2 SVGEGT. CDR3 DNA: TGTGCCAGCAGCCGGGACAGGGGAATGTACACTGAAGCTTTCTTT. Protein sequence: CASSRDRGMYTEAFF.

This clonotype turned up a few times. The V and J genes are TRBV5-4 and TRBJ2-1; 11 nucleotides match TRBD2. CDR1 SGHNT and CDR2 YYREEE come from the germline V gene (reference sequence). The CDR3 has 15 amino acids. Trimming cost V 3 bases and J 3 bases; bases outside gene matches: 2. In nucleotides, the CDR3 is TGTGCCAGCAGCTCGGGGACTAGCGGCTACAATGAGCAGTTCTTC. Residues: CASSSGTSGYNEQFF.